Listed below are T cell receptor beta chains from one sample, sequenced in a study of cytotoxic CD8 clonotypes in ibrutinib-treated CLL. The table came from immunoSEQ multiplex PCR; TCRdb's copy has only in-frame clones and leaves some out. The sample has more than 200,000 clones, 60% to 75% seen once; the top ten hold 15%. The sample here was PBMCs, taken after 24 months of ibrutinib treatment. The receptors originated from a human donor with chronic lymphocytic leukemia. Both conserved end residues are part of each CDR3. A D gene is named only where the DNA matches it firmly. Clone size is not always given. Where it is, it says once, few, many or a class for expanded clones.

- | - | TRBJ2-7 | TRBV19 | TGTGCCAGTAGTCCCCTAGGGCAGAAAGGCGAGCAGTACTTC | CASSPLGQKGEQYF
- | - | TRBJ2-3 | TRBV5-1 | TGCGCCAGCAGCTTGTTGGAGCCTCGTTCTAAGGATACGCAGTATTTT | CASSLLEPRSKDTQYF
TRBD2 | - | TRBJ2-1 | TRBV27 | TGTGCCAGCAGTCCAAGGTCGCTAGCGGGAGGAGTGTCCTACAATGAGCAGTTCTTC | CASSPRSLAGGVSYNEQFF
- | - | TRBJ2-1 | TRBV29-1 | TGCAGCGTTGATACTAGCTTTTCGGTGGAGCAGTTCTTC | CSVDTSFSVEQFF
- | - | TRBJ2-1 | TRBV9 | TGTGCCAGCAGCGTACCCTCCTACAATGAGCAGTTCTTC | CASSVPSYNEQFF
TRBD1 | few | TRBJ1-2 | TRBV7-9 | TGTGCCAGCAGCCCACAGGGGCCCTATGGCTACACCTTC | CASSPQGPYGYTF
- | - | TRBJ2-7 | TRBV30 | TGTGCCTGGAGTGCGCCCGCGACACCTTTCTCCTACGAGCAGTACTTC | CAWSAPATPFSYEQYF
TRBD2 | - | TRBJ2-5 | TRBV9 | TGTGCCAGCAGCGTAGAGCGGGAGGGAGGTGAGACCCAGTACTTC | CASSVEREGGETQYF
TRBD1 | - | TRBJ2-7 | TRBV5-1 | TGCGCCAGCAGCCTGGACAGGGGCAGGGCGGTCGCCTACGAGCAGTACTTC | CASSLDRGRAVAYEQYF
- | once | TRBJ1-6 | TRBV11-2 | TGTGCCAGCAGCTTTAACCCAGAAACTTATAATTCACCCCTCCACTTT | CASSFNPETYNSPLHF
- | - | TRBJ1-5 | TRBV30 | TGTGCCTGGAGTTCGTCAACAGGGTTGAGGGGCAATCAGCCCCAGCATTTT | CAWSSSTGLRGNQPQHF
TRBD1 | few | TRBJ2-5 | TRBV27 | TGTGCCAGCAGTTTAGGGGTAGGGACAGGGCAAGAGACCCAGTACTTC | CASSLGVGTGQETQYF
- | few | TRBJ2-7 | TRBV27 | TGTGCCAGCAGTTTAGGGGCGATGCTGGAGCAGTACTTC | CASSLGAMLEQYF
- | - | TRBJ2-1 | TRBV2 | TGTGCCAGCAGTTGGGCAGTTTACAATGAGCAGTTCTTC | CASSWAVYNEQFF
- | - | TRBJ1-4 | TRBV14 | TGTGCCAGCAGCCTACAGTCTAATGAAAAACTGTTTTTT | CASSLQSNEKLFF
TRBD1 | - | TRBJ1-1 | TRBV11-3 | TGTGCCAGCAGCCCCGGGACAGGGCGTCCGGCTTTCTTT | CASSPGTGRPAFF
- | - | TRBJ2-1 | TRBV6-5 | TGTGCCAGCAACGATTTAAGTGGGAATGAGCAGTTCTTC | CASNDLSGNEQFF
TRBD2 | - | TRBJ2-3 | TRBV25-1 | TGTGCCAGCAGTGAAGTAACTAGCGGGAGGGACACAGATACGCAGTATTTT | CASSEVTSGRDTDTQYF
TRBD2 | - | TRBJ2-7 | TRBV28 | TGTGCCACCCATAGCGGGAGTCCCTACGAGCAGTACTTC | CATHSGSPYEQYF
- | - | TRBJ1-5 | TRBV21-1 | TGTGCCAGCAGCAAAGTAGGCGGCAGCTCCCATTCACATAGCAATCAGCCCCAGCATTTT | CASSKVGGSSHSHSNQPQHF
- | once | TRBJ2-5 | TRBV5-8 | TGTGCCAGCAGCTTGGAGGCAGGGCGAGAGACCCAGTACTTC | CASSLEAGRETQYF
- | once | TRBJ2-7 | TRBV4-1 | TGCGCCAGCAGCCAAGATTTCGGAGAGGGTATCTACGAGCAGTACTTC | CASSQDFGEGIYEQYF
- | few | TRBJ2-5 | TRBV28 | TGTGCCAGCAGTTTAGGCAGGGTATCGGAGACCCAGTACTTC | CASSLGRVSETQYF
- | - | TRBJ2-3 | TRBV27 | TGTGCCAGCAGAAACCAGGGAAGCACAGATACGCAGTATTTT | CASRNQGSTDTQYF
- | - | TRBJ2-7 | TRBV19 | TGTGCCAGTAGTATGCGGGACACCTACGAGCAGTACTTC | CASSMRDTYEQYF
- | - | TRBJ2-5 | TRBV30 | TGTGCCTGGAGGCCTCTCACAGGGAAAGAGACCCAGTACTTC | CAWRPLTGKETQYF
- | - | TRBJ2-7 | TRBV9 | TGTGCCAGCGGTTCAGGGTCCCCCGGAGGACGCGGAGGGCTCTACGAGCAGTACTTC | CASGSGSPGGRGGLYEQYF
- | few | TRBJ1-5 | TRBV27 | TGTGCCAGCAGTCAAGGTGGGCCCCAGCATTTT | CASSQGGPQHF
- | few | TRBJ2-3 | TRBV9 | TGTGCCAGCAGCAAGAGCACAGATACGCAGTATTTT | CASSKSTDTQYF
- | few | TRBJ1-5 | TRBV6-1 | TGTGCCAGCAGTGAAGGGGGCGCCGGCAATCAGCCCCAGCATTTT | CASSEGGAGNQPQHF
TRBD1 | few | TRBJ1-5 | TRBV15 | TGTGCCACCAGCAGGGACCCGGGACAGGGGTGGCCCCAGCATTTT | CATSRDPGQGWPQHF
- | - | TRBJ2-1 | TRBV27 | TGTGCCAGCAGTTTGGGGGCCAAGGAGTTCTTC | CASSLGAKEFF
TRBD1 | few | TRBJ2-5 | TRBV9 | TGTGCCAGCAGCGACGGACAGGACCAAGAGACCCAGTACTTC | CASSDGQDQETQYF